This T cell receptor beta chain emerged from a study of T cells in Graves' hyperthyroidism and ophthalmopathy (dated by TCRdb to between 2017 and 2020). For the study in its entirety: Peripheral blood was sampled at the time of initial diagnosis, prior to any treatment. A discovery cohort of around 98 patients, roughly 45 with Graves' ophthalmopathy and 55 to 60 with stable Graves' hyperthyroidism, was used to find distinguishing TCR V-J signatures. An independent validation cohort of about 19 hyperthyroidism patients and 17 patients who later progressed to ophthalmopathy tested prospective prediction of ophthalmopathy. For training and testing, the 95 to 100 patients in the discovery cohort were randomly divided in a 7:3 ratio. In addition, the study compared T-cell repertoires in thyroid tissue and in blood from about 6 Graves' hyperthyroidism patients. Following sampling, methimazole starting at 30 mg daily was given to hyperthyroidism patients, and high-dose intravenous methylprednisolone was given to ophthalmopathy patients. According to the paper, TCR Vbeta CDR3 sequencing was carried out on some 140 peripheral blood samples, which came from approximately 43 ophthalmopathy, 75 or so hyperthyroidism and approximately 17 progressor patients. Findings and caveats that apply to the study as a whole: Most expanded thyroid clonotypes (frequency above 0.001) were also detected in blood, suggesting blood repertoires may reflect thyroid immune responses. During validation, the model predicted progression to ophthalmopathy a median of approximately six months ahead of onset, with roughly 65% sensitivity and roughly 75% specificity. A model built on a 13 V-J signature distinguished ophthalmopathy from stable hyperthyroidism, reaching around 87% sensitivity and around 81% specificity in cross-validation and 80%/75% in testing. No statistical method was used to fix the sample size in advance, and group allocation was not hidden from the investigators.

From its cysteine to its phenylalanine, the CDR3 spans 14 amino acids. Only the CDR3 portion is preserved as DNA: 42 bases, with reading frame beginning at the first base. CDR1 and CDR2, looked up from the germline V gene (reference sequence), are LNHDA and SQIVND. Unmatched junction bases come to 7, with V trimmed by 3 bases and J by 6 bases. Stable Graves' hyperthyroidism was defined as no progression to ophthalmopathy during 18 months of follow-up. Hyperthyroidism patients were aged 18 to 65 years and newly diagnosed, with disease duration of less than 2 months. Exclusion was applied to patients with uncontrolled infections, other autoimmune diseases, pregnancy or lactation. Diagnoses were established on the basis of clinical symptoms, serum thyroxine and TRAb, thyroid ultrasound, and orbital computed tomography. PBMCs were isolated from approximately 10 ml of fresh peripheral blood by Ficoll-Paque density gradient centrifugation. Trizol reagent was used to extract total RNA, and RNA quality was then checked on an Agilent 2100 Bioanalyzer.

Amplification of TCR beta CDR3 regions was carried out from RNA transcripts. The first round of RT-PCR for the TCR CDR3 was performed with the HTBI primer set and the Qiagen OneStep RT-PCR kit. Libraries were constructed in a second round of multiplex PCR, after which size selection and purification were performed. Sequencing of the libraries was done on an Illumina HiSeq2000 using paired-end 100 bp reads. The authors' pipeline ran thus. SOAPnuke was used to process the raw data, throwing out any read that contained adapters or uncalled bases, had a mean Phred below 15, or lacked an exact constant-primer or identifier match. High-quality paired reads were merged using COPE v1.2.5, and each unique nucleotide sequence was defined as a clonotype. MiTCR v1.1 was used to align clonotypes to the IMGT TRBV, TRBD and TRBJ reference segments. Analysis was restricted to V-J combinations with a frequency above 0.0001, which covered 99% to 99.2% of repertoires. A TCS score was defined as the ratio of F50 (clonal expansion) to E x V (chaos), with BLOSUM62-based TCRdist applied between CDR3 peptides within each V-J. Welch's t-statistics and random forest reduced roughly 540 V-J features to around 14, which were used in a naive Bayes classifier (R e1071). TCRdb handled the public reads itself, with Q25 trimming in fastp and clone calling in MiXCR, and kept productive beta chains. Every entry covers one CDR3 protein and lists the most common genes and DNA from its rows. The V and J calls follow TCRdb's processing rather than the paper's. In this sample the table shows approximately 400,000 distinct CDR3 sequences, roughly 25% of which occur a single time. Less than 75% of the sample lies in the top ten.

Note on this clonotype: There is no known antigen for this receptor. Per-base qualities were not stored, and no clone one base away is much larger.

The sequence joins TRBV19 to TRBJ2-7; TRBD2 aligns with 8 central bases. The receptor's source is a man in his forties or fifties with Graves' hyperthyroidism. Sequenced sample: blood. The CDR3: CASSMTGRATEQYF. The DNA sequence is TGTGCCAGTAGTATGACCGGGAGGGCGACCGAGCAGTACTTC.